The rows below give T cell receptor beta chains drawn from one sample of a study of cytomegalovirus exposure and HLA in healthy donors. The assay was immunoSEQ multiplex PCR, and TCRdb's table has in-frame clones only and misses some. Here the sample spans more than 300,000 clones, roughly 89% being singletons. The source material was PBMCs. These receptors were collected from a woman aged 18 to 35 in good health and CMV-seronegative. Both conserved end residues are trimmed from each CDR3. Fields, in order: J gene, V gene, D gene, clone size, CDR3 protein. A D gene is named only where the DNA matches it firmly. Clone sizes are given selectively: once, few, many, or a class where the clone is expanded.

J: TRBJ2-7
V: TRBV30
D: TRBD2
size: .
CDR3: AWSEAGANEQY

J: TRBJ2-3
V: TRBV2
D: TRBD1
size: few
CDR3: AIRTGSIPDTQY

J: TRBJ2-3
V: TRBV10-2
D: TRBD2
size: .
CDR3: ASRLAAFTDTQY

J: TRBJ1-2
V: TRBV2
D: TRBD1
size: once
CDR3: ASRIFGTGYGYGYT

J: TRBJ1-1
V: TRBV10-3
D: TRBD1
size: .
CDR3: AISPQGARTEAF

J: TRBJ2-5
V: TRBV6-5
D: .
size: .
CDR3: ASPSSLEETQY

J: TRBJ1-6
V: TRBV7-9
D: TRBD1
size: .
CDR3: ASSSLLRGRDLNSPLH

J: TRBJ1-3
V: TRBV28
D: .
size: once
CDR3: ASSSTGRTSGNTIY

J: TRBJ1-3
V: TRBV7-9
D: .
size: .
CDR3: ASSSFGNTIY

J: TRBJ2-1
V: TRBV30
D: .
size: once
CDR3: AWSVEGGWYNEQF

J: TRBJ1-2
V: TRBV7-8
D: .
size: .
CDR3: ASSLAGQGSWYGYT

J: TRBJ2-7
V: TRBV21-1
D: .
size: .
CDR3: ASSKESGTGDYEQY

J: TRBJ2-2
V: TRBV6-5
D: TRBD1
size: .
CDR3: ASSPDRGFTGELF

J: TRBJ1-3
V: TRBV5-1
D: .
size: .
CDR3: ASSTAGYGNTIY